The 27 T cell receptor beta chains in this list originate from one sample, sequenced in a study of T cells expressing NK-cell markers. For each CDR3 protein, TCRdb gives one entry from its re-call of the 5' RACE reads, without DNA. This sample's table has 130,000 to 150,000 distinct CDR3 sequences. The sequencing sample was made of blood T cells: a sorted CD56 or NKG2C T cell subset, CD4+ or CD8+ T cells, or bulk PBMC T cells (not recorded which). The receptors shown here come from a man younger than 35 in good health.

The CDR3 is CASSLEGRESLTDTQYF. The chain couples TRBV7-3 to TRBJ2-3; TCRdb's assignment of TRBD2 cannot be checked, as there is no DNA. This CDR3 comprises 17 residues. CDR1 and CDR2 (germline): SGHTA, FQGTGA.

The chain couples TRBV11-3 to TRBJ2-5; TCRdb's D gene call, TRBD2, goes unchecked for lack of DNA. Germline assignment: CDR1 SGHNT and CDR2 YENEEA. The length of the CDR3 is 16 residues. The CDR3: CASSFRTSGRQETQYF.

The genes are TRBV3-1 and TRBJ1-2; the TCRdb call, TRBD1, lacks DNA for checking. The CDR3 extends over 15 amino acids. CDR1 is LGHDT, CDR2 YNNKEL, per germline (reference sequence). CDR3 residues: CASSQEWRQDYGYTF.

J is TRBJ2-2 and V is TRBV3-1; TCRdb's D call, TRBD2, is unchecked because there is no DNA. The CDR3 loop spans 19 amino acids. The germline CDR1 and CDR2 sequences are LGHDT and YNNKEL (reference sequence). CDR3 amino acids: CASSQDVSREGQVPGELFF.

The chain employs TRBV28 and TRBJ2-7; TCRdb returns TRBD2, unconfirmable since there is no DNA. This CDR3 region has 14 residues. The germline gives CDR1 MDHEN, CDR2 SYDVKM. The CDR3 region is CASSSTIGGYEQYF.

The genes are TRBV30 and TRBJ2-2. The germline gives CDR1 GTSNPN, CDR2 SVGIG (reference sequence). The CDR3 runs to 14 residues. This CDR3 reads CAWGDGLNTGELFF.

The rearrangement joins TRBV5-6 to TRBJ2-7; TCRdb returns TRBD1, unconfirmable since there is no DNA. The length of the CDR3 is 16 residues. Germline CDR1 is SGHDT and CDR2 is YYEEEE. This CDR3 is CASSRIRDGNSYEQYF.

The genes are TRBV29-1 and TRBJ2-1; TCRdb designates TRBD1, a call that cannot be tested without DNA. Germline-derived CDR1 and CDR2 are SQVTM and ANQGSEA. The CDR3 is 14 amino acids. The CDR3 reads CSVEVARGLDEQFF.

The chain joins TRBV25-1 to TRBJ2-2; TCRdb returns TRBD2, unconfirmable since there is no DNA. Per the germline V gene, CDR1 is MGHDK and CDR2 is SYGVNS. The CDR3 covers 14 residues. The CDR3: CATLPRENTGELFF.

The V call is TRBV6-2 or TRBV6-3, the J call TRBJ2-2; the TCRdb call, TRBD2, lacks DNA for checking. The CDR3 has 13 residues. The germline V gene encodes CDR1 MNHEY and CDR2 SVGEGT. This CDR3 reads CASSYGGFGELFF.

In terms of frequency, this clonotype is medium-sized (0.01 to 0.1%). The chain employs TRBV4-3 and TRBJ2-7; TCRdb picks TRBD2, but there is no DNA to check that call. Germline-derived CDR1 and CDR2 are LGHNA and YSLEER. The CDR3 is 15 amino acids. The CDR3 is CASSQDRAGSYEQYF.

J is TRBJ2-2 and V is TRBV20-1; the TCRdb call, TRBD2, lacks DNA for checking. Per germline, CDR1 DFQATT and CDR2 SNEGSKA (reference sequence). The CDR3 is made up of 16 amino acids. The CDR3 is CSANSLGGRVSGELFF.

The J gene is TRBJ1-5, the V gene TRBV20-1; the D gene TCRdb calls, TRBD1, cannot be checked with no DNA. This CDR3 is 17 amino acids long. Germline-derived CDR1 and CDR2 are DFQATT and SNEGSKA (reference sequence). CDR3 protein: CSAREPRQVYSNQPQHF.

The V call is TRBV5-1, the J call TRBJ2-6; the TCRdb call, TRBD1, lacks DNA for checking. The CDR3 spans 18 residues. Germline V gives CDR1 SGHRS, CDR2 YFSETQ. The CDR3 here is CASKRSEQGHSGANVLTF.

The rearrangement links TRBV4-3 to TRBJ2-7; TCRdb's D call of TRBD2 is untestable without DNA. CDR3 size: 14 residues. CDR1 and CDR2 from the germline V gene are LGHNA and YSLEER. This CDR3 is CASSLTSGTYEQYF.

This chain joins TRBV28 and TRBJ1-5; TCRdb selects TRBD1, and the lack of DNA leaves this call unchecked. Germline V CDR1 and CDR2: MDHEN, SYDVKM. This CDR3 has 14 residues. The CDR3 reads CASSSIGGMEPQHF.

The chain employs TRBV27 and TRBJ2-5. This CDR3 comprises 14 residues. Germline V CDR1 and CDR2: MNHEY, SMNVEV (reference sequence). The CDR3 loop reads CASSFSGSLETQYF.

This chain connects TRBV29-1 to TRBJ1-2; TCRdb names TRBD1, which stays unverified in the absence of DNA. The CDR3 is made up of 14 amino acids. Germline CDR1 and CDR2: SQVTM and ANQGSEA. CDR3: CSVVGREFNYGYTF. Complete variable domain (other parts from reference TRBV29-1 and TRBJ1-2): SAVISQKPSRDICQRGTSLTIQCQVDSQVTMMFWYRQQPGQSLTLIATANQGSEATYESGFVIDKFPISRPNLTFSTLTVSNMSPEDSSIYLCSVVGREFNYGYTFGSGTRLTVV.

CDR3 protein: CSVASAGTDGEQYF. This chain joins TRBV29-1 and TRBJ2-7; the TCRdb call, TRBD1, lacks DNA for checking. This CDR3 contains 14 residues. CDR1 SQVTM and CDR2 ANQGSEA come from the germline V gene.

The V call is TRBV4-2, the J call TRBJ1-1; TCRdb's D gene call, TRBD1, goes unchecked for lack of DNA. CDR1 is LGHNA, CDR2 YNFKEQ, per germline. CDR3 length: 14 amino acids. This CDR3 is CASSHITGESEAFF.

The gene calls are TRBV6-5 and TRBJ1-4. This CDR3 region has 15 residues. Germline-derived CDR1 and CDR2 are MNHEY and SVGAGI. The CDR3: CASSSSLGLNEKLFF.

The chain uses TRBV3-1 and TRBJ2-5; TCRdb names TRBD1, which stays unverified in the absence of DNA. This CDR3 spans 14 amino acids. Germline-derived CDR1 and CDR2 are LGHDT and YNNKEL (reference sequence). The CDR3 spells CASSSTGIEETQYF.

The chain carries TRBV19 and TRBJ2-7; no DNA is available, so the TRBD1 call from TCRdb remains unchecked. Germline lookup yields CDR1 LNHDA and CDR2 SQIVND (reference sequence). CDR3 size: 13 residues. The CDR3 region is CASSSGVAYEQYF.

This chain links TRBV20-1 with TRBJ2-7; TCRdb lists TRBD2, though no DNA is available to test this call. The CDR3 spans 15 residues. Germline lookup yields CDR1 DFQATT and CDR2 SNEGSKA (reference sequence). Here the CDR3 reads CSARPRGQGIHEQYF.

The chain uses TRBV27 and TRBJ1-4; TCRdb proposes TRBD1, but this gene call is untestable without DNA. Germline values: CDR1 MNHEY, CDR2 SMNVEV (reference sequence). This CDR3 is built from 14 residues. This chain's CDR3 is CASSLGGTHEKLFF.

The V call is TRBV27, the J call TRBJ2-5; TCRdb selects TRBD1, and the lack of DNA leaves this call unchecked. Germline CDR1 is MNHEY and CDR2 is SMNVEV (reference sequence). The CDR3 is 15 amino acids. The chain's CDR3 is CASSPGTELQETQYF.

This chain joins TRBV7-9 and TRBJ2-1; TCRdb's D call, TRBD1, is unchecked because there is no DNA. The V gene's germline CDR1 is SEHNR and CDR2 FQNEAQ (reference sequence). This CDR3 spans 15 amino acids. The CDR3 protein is CASSHADRNSDEQFF. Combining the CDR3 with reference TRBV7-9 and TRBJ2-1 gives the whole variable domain DTGVSQNPRHKITKRGQNVTFRCDPISEHNRLYWYRQTLGQGPEFLTYFQNEAQLEKSRLLSDRFSAERPKGSFSTLEIQRTEQGDSAMYLCASSHADRNSDEQFFGPGTRLTVL.